Shown below are 25 T cell receptor beta chains from a single sample sequenced in a study of blood T cell repertoires in COVID-19. Repertoires were generated with immunoSEQ multiplex PCR, while TCRdb's copy carries only in-frame clones and drops some. The data show around 100,000 clones, around 80% seen once. Material for sequencing was peripheral blood. The receptors derive from a woman in her 70s with acute or convalescent COVID-19.

The rearrangement uses TRBV6-4 and TRBJ2-1; 11 bases map to TRBD1. The germline gives CDR1 MRHNA, CDR2 SNTAGT. V shed 4 bases and J 9 bases; nucleotides not matched to a gene: 11. The CDR3 is made up of 16 amino acids. The chain's CDR3 is CASSAGLGTGGGEQFF. The CDR3 DNA sequence: TGTGCCAGCAGTGCCGGACTTGGGACAGGGGGGGGTGAGCAGTTCTTC.

V gene TRBV9 combines with J gene TRBJ2-3, with TRBD2 matching 7 bases. CDR1 SGDLS and CDR2 YYNGEE come from the germline V gene. The CDR3 runs 16 residues. Trimming cost V 0 bases and J 4 bases; bases outside gene matches: 8. This CDR3 reads CASSVAEGGPPDTQYF. CDR3 DNA: TGTGCCAGCAGCGTAGCTGAGGGAGGGCCCCCAGATACGCAGTATTTT.

This clone has a handful of counts. The chain combines TRBV2 with TRBJ1-4; 9 bases line up with TRBD1. The J segment lost 6 bases and the V segment lost 5 bases, leaving 4 bases of the junction unmatched. The CDR3 has 14 residues. Germline V gene data show CDR1 as SNHLY and CDR2 as FYNNEI. CDR3 sequence reads: CASSLDRGDEKLFF. Written as DNA, the CDR3 is TGTGCCAGCAGTCTGGACAGGGGAGATGAAAAACTGTTTTTT.

The chain has TRBV21-1 and TRBJ2-3; the table assigns TRBD1, which was not confirmed against the DNA. TRBV21-1 is listed as a pseudogene. The CDR3 sequence is 15 residues long. The chain's CDR3 is CASSTKGQGPDTQYF. The CDR3 nucleotides read TGTGCCAGCAGCACAAAGGGACAGGGCCCAGATACGCAGTATTTT.

The rearrangement joins TRBV3-1 (or the pseudogene TRBV3-2) to TRBJ1-1; D unclear. In germline, CDR1 is LGHDT, CDR2 YNNKEL (reference sequence). V was clipped by 2 bases and J by 2 bases, with 6 bases between them. CDR3 size: 13 residues. The CDR3 DNA reads as TGTGCCAGCAGCCAATTATTAAACACTGAAGCTTTCTTT. This translates into CASSQLLNTEAFF.

The chain employs TRBV7-3 and TRBJ2-1, with D possibly being TRBD1 (5 bases). V lost 1 base, J lost 5 bases, and 15 bases lay in between. The germline gives CDR1 SGHTA, CDR2 FQGTGA. The CDR3 extends over 16 amino acids. CDR3 sequence (DNA): TGTGCCAGCAGCTTAAGGTTTGGGGCTTTAGACAATGAGCAGTTCTTC. Translated: CASSLRFGALDNEQFF.

The V call is TRBV11-1, the J call TRBJ2-1, with TRBD1 identical over 7 bases. The junction had 7 bases not matched to a gene; V was cut back by 4 bases and J by 4 bases. This CDR3 has 15 residues. Germline loops: CDR1 SGHAT, CDR2 FQDESV (reference sequence). CDR3 region: CASSSGQPFYNEQFF. The CDR3 region has the DNA TGTGCCAGCAGCTCGGGACAGCCGTTTTACAATGAGCAGTTCTTC.

The rearrangement links TRBV27 to TRBJ2-2, with D possibly being TRBD1 (5 bases). This CDR3 contains 16 residues. V was trimmed by 5 bases and J by 2 bases, leaving 15 bases between them. Germline CDR1 reads MNHEY; CDR2 reads SMNVEV (reference sequence). CDR3 sequence: CASSKTRQINTGELFF. The CDR3 DNA follows: TGTGCCAGCAGTAAAACGAGACAGATAAACACCGGGGAGCTGTTTTTT.

This chain connects TRBV7-7 to TRBJ2-5, with D possibly being TRBD1 (5 bases). V was trimmed by 0 bases and J by 4 bases, leaving 6 bases between them. This CDR3 has 13 residues. CDR1 is SSHAT and CDR2 is FNYEAQ in the germline V gene (reference sequence). In nucleotides, the CDR3 is TGTGCCAGCAGCTTAGCAAGGGGAGAGACCCAGTACTTC. Translated: CASSLARGETQYF.

This clone was seen more than once but under ten times. CDR3 bases: TGTGCCAGCAGCCAAGCGGGGGGGGCATGGTCCTATGGCTACACCTTC. It is translated as CASSQAGGAWSYGYTF. This chain uses TRBV14 with TRBJ1-2; the D gene is possibly TRBD1 (6 bases). Germline V gives CDR1 SGHDN, CDR2 FVKESK. V was trimmed by 1 base and J by 4 bases, leaving 16 bases between them. The CDR3 runs 16 residues.

This clone is a singleton in its sample. The V call is TRBV9, the J call TRBJ1-2; a possible D gene is TRBD1 (5 bases). This CDR3 has 16 amino acids. Trimming shortened V by 3 bases and J by 1 base, and 16 bases separated the two germline ends. CDR1 is SGDLS and CDR2 is YYNGEE in the germline V gene. DNA for the CDR3: TGTGCCAGCAGCGCCGGTAGGGTCGACAGTAACTATGGCTACACCTTC. It is translated as CASSAGRVDSNYGYTF.

The chain uses TRBV19 and TRBJ1-1; no clear D gene. The CDR3 has 13 amino acids. Trimming cost V 4 bases and J 2 bases, with 8 bases left between them. Germline V lookup: CDR1 LNHDA, CDR2 SQIVND (reference sequence). The CDR3 coding sequence is TGTGCCAGTAGTAACCGGGGTAACACTGAAGCTTTCTTT. Its translation: CASSNRGNTEAFF.

This rearrangement joins TRBV2 to TRBJ1-1; D may be TRBD1 (6 bases). V was clipped by 6 bases and J by 4 bases, with 21 bases between them. This CDR3 has 16 residues. Looked up from germline, CDR1 is SNHLY and CDR2 is FYNNEI. CDR3 region: CASRDRGGNLGTEAFF. CDR3 in DNA: TGTGCCAGCAGGGACCGAGGGGGAAATTTGGGCACTGAAGCTTTCTTT. The whole variable domain, remainder taken from reference TRBV2 and TRBJ1-1, is EPEVTQTPSHQVTQMGQEVILRCVPISNHLYFYWYRQILGQKVEFLVSFYNNEISEKSEIFDDQFSVERPDGSNFTLKIRSTKLEDSAMYFCASRDRGGNLGTEAFFGQGTRLTVV.

Remarks on this clone: Germline and junction disagree at one end, which may indicate a read error. The gene calls are TRBV9 and TRBJ2-7, with 7 bases aligning to TRBD2. This CDR3 is 14 amino acids long. Germline V CDR1 and CDR2: SGDLS, YYNGEE. CDR3 DNA sequence: TGTGCCAGCAGCGTAGATGCGGGAGCCCTATCCCCTTCCTTC. This codes for CASSVDAGALSPSF.

The rearrangement links TRBV18 to TRBJ2-5; D possibly corresponds to TRBD1 (6 bases). The CDR3 length is 15 residues. Trimming left V 6 bases short and J 5 bases short, with 19 bases between. Germline V gene sequence: CDR1 KGHSH, CDR2 LQKENI. CDR3 DNA: TGTGCCAGCTCTCAGACAGGCGCCCAGGGGGAGACCCAGTACTTC. It translates to CASSQTGAQGETQYF.

This clone appeared a few times. This chain connects TRBV5-1 to TRBJ1-6, with TRBD1 identical over 7 bases. With V trimmed by 1 base and J by 10 bases, 8 bases remained unmatched. Germline V gene data show CDR1 as SGHRS and CDR2 as YFSETQ. The CDR3 consists of 15 residues. The CDR3 here is CASSLQGTVPSPLHF. CDR3 bases: TGCGCCAGCAGCTTGCAAGGGACAGTCCCCTCACCCCTCCACTTT.

V gene TRBV11-3 combines with J gene TRBJ2-5; the D gene is possibly TRBD2 (6 bases). Germline loops: CDR1 SGHNT, CDR2 YENEEA. The ends were cut back, 5 bases at V and 7 bases at J, with 17 bases in the middle. The CDR3 spans 14 residues. CDR3 nucleotides: TGTGCCAGCAGCGCGGGACGGGATAGGGGGACCCAGTACTTC. It encodes CASSAGRDRGTQYF.

This clone has a handful of counts. The V call is TRBV21-1, the J call TRBJ1-1; the tabulated D call, TRBD1, remains unverified against the DNA. TRBV21-1 is reported as a pseudogene. The CDR3 has 14 residues. CDR3 loop: CAADQGRANTEAFF. The DNA of the CDR3 is TGTGCCGCCGATCAGGGGAGAGCGAACACTGAAGCTTTCTTT.

The chain combines TRBV19 with TRBJ1-2, with 10 bases identical to TRBD1. V gave up 5 bases and J gave up 0 bases; unmatched junction bases: 6. This CDR3 region has 16 residues. Germline CDR1 and CDR2: LNHDA and SQIVND (reference sequence). The CDR3 protein is CASSRTGGSANYGYTF. For the CDR3, the DNA is TGTGCCAGTAGTCGGACAGGGGGTTCAGCTAACTATGGCTACACCTTC.

CDR3 in amino acids: CASSPDGSMTLSSAGELFF. The CDR3 region has the DNA TGTGCCAGCTCACCAGACGGGAGTATGACCCTTTCGAGCGCCGGGGAGCTGTTTTTT. The rearrangement links TRBV18 to TRBJ2-2, with D possibly TRBD2 on 6 matching bases. Germline CDR1 is KGHSH and CDR2 is LQKENI. V was clipped by 2 bases and J by 6 bases, with 25 bases between them. The CDR3 runs 19 residues.

The CDR3: CATSWGGEETQYF. CDR3 DNA sequence: TGTGCCACCTCCTGGGGGGGAGAAGAGACCCAGTACTTC. The chain is built from TRBV18 and TRBJ2-5; 7 nucleotides agree with TRBD2. The CDR3 has 13 amino acids. V shed 10 bases and J 3 bases; nucleotides not matched to a gene: 8. CDR1 KGHSH and CDR2 LQKENI come from the germline V gene.

The CDR3 is CASSESAQSETQYF. The DNA for the CDR3 is TGCGCCAGCAGTGAGTCCGCGCAATCCGAGACCCAGTACTTC. This chain links TRBV10-2 with TRBJ2-5; no clear D. Germline V CDR1 and CDR2: WSHSY, SAAADI. The CDR3 spans 14 residues. V shed 0 bases and J shed 5 bases, with 10 bases lying between them.

This rearrangement joins TRBV2 to TRBJ2-5; TRBD2 aligns across 10 bases. CDR1 and CDR2 from the germline V gene are SNHLY and FYNNEI. After removal of 3 bases from V and 1 base from J, the junction contained 5 bases not matched to a gene. CDR3 length equals 16 residues. The CDR3 nucleotides are TGTGCCAGCAGTGACATTAGCGGGAGGACCCAAGAGACCCAGTACTTC. It translates to CASSDISGRTQETQYF.

This clone was seen only a few times. The V and J genes are TRBV19 and TRBJ2-1; the match to TRBD2 covers 10 bases. Germline assignment: CDR1 LNHDA and CDR2 SQIVND (reference sequence). Trimming took 3 bases from V and 4 from J; bases not matched to a gene: 12. The CDR3 has 18 amino acids. The CDR3 loop reads CASSMPLERGGFYNEQFF. Written as DNA, the CDR3 is TGTGCCAGTAGTATGCCCCTTGAGCGGGGGGGTTTTTACAATGAGCAGTTCTTC.

This clone was detected only once. This rearrangement joins TRBV19 to TRBJ2-3; 7 bases match TRBD2. This CDR3 comprises 15 residues. Germline V gene lookup returns CDR1 LNHDA and CDR2 SQIVND (reference sequence). Trimming took 3 bases from V and 0 from J; bases not matched to a gene: 3. Here the CDR3 reads CASSITAGSTDTQYF. CDR3 coding DNA: TGTGCCAGTAGTATTACAGCGGGGAGCACAGATACGCAGTATTTT. The full variable domain, its missing parts supplied by reference TRBV19 and TRBJ2-3, is DGGITQSPKYLFRKEGQNVTLSCEQNLNHDAMYWYRQDPGQGLRLIYYSQIVNDFQKGDIAEGYSVSREKKESFPLTVTSAQKNPTAFYLCASSITAGSTDTQYFGPGTRLTVL.